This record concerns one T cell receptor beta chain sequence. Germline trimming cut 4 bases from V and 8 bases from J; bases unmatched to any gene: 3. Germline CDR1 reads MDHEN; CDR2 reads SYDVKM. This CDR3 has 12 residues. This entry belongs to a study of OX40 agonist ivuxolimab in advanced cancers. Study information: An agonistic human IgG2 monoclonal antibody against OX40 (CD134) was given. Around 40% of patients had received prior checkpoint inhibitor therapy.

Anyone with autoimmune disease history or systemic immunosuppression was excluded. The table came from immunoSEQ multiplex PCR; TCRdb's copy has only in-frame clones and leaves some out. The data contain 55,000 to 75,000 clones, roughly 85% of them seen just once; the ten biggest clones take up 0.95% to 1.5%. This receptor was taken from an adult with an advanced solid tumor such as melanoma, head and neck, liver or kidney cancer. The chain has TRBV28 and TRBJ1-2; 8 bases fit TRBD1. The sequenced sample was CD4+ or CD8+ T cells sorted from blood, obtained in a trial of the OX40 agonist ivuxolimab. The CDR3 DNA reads TGTGCCAGCAGTTCACAGGGGGAAGGCTACACCTTC. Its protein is CASSSQGEGYTF.